A single sample is the source of the 6 T cell receptor beta chains below, sequenced in a study of cytomegalovirus exposure and HLA in healthy donors. Primers: 60 Vbeta forward and 13 Jbeta reverse. Measured with immunoSEQ multiplex PCR; TCRdb has only the in-frame clones, and not every one. Listed are approximately 100,000 clones; about 0.59% falls within the top ten. The sequenced material came from PBMCs. The receptors were sampled from a middle-aged man in good health and CMV-seronegative.

This chain uses TRBV11-2 with TRBJ2-7; 9 bases are shared with TRBD2. CDR1 is SGHAT, CDR2 FQNNGV, per germline. The CDR3 has 15 residues. The V and J ends lost 5 bases and 0 bases, in that order; junction bases with no gene match: 5. The CDR3 coding sequence is TGTGCCAGCAGCCGTACTAGCGGGTCCTCCTACGAGCAGTACTTC. The encoded protein is CASSRTSGSSYEQYF.

The J gene is TRBJ2-7, the V gene TRBV19, with 9 bases identical to TRBD1. Germline-derived CDR1 and CDR2 are LNHDA and SQIVND (reference sequence). The CDR3 runs to 15 residues. V lost 7 bases and J lost 7; bases outside the gene matches: 14. The CDR3 region is CASMPPGQGPKEQYF. DNA for the CDR3: TGTGCCAGTATGCCCCCCGGACAGGGGCCTAAGGAGCAGTACTTC.

The J gene is TRBJ1-2, the V gene TRBV5-1; 7 bases align to TRBD1. The germline gives CDR1 SGHRS, CDR2 YFSETQ. The trim removed 5 bases at V and 1 base at J, leaving 5 bases unmatched. CDR3 length: 14 residues. CDR3 protein: CASRTGTVNYGYTF. CDR3 in DNA: TGCGCCAGCAGGACCGGGACAGTTAACTATGGCTACACCTTC.

The chain combines TRBV6-5 with TRBJ2-7; the D gene is possibly TRBD2 (6 bases). Germline CDR1 MNHEY, CDR2 SVGAGI. The CDR3 contains 15 residues. The germline V and J ends were trimmed by 1 base and 5 bases, with 15 bases remaining between them. The CDR3 sequence: CASSYLTGVSHEQYF. The DNA of the CDR3 is TGTGCCAGCAGTTACTTAACGGGAGTGTCCCACGAGCAGTACTTC.

The chain employs TRBV5-8 and TRBJ1-5, with D perhaps matching TRBD1 (5 bases). Trimming cost V 7 bases and J 5 bases, with 19 bases left between them. This CDR3 region has 15 residues. The V gene's germline CDR1 is SGHTS and CDR2 YDEGEE. CDR3: CASGPRVFGDQPQHF. The CDR3 DNA sequence: TGTGCCAGCGGTCCCAGGGTTTTTGGTGATCAGCCCCAGCATTTT.

This chain links TRBV7-9 with TRBJ2-5, with unresolved D. Germline values: CDR1 SEHNR, CDR2 FQNEAQ (reference sequence). V shed 5 bases and J shed 0 bases, with 13 bases lying between them. This CDR3 comprises 15 residues. The chain's CDR3 is CASSPVAWYQETQYF. The CDR3, as DNA: TGTGCCAGCAGCCCTGTTGCGTGGTACCAAGAGACCCAGTACTTC.